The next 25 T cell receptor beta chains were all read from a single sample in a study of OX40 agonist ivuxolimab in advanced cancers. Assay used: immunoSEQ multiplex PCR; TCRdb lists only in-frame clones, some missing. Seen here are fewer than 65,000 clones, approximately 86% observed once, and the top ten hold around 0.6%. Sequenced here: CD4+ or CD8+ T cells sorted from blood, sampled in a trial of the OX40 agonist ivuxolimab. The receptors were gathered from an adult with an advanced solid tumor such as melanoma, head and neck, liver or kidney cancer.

For the CDR3, the DNA is TGTGCCAGCAGCATGTCTGGGACTAATGAAAAACTGTTTTTT. Its translation: CASSMSGTNEKLFF. The chain links TRBV6-1 to TRBJ1-4; D unresolved. With 6 bases removed from V and 2 bases from J, the gap between germline ends came to 10 bases. The length of the CDR3 is 14 residues. Germline-derived CDR1 and CDR2 are MNHNS and SASEGT.

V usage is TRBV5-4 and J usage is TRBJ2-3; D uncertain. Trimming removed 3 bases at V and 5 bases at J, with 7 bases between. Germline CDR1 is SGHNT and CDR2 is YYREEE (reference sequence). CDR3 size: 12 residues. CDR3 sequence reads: CASSSPGDTQYF. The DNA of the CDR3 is TGTGCCAGCAGCTCCCCCGGAGATACGCAGTATTTT.

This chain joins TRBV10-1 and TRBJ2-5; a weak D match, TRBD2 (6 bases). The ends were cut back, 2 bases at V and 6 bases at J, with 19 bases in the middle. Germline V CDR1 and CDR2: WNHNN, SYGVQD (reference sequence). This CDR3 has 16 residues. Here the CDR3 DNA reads TGCGCCAGCAGTGAGCCTTCCTTTAGCGGCGTGAAGACCCAGTACTTC. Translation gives CASSEPSFSGVKTQYF.

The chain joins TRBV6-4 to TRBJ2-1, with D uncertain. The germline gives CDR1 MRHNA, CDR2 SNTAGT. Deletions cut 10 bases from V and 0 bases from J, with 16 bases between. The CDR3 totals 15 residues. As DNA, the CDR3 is TGTGCCACCAGGACCTCGCCGAGCTCCTACAATGAGCAGTTCTTC. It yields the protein CATRTSPSSYNEQFF.

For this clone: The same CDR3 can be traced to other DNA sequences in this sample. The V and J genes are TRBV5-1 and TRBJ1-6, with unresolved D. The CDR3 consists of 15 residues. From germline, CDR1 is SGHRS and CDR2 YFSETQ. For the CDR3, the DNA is TGCGCTAGTAATCCGGGCGCCGGAAATAATTCACCCCTCCACTTT. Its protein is CASNPGAGNNSPLHF.

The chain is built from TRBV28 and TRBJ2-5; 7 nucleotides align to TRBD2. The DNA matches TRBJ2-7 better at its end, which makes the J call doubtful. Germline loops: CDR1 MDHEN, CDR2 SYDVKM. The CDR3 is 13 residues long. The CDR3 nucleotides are TGTGCCAGCAGTCCCGGGAGGCCCTACGAGCAGTACTTC. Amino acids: CASSPGRPYEQYF.

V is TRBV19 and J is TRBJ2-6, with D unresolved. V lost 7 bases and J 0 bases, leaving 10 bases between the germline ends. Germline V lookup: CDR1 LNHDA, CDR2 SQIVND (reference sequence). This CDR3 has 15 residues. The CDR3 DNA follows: TGTGCCAGTATTTCGATAATCTCTGGGGCCAACGTCCTGACTTTC. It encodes CASISIISGANVLTF.

The chain's CDR3 is CASISGGQGRTEAFF. For the CDR3, the DNA is TGTGCCAGCATCTCAGGCGGACAGGGGCGCACTGAAGCTTTCTTT. The chain carries TRBV28 and TRBJ1-1, with 9 bases lining up with TRBD1. The J segment lost 4 bases and the V segment lost 7 bases, leaving 10 bases of the junction unmatched. In germline, CDR1 is MDHEN, CDR2 SYDVKM. The length of the CDR3 is 15 residues.

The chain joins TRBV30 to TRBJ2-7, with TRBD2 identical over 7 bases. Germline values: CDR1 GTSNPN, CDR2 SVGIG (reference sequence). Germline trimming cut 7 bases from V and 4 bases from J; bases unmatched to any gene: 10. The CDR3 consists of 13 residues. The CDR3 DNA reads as TGTGCCTCTCAGCCCAGCGGGACTTACGAGCAGTACTTC. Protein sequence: CASQPSGTYEQYF.

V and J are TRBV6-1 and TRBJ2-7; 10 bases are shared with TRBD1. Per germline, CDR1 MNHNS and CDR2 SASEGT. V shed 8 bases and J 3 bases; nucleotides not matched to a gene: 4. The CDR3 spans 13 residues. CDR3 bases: TGTGCCAGCCTCGGACAGGGGGGCTACGAGCAGTACTTC. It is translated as CASLGQGGYEQYF.

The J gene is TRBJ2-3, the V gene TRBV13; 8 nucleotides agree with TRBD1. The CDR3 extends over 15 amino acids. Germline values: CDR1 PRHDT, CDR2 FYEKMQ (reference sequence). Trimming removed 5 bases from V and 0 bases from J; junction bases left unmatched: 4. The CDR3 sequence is CASSPQGGSTDTQYF. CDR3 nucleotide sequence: TGTGCCAGCAGCCCACAGGGGGGAAGCACAGATACGCAGTATTTT.

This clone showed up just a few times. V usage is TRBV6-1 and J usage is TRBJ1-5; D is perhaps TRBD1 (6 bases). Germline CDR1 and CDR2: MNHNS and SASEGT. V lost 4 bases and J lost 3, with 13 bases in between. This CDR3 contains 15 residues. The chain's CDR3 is CASSAQGTNNQPQHF. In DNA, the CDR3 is TGTGCCAGCAGTGCCCAGGGGACTAACAATCAGCCCCAGCATTTT.

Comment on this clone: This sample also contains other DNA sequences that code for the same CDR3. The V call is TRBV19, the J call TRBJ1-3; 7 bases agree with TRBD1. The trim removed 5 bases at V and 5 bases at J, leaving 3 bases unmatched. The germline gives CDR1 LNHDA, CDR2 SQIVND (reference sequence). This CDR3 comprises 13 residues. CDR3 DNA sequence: TGTGCCAGTAGTGGGACAGCACGAAACACCATATATTTT. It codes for CASSGTARNTIYF. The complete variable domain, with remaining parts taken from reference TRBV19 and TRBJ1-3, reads DGGITQSPKYLFRKEGQNVTLSCEQNLNHDAMYWYRQDPGQGLRLIYYSQIVNDFQKGDIAEGYSVSREKKESFPLTVTSAQKNPTAFYLCASSGTARNTIYFGEGSWLTVV.

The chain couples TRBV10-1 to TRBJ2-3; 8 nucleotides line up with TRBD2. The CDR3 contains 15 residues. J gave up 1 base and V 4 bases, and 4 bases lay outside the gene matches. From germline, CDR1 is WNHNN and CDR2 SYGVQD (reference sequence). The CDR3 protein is CASSAAGAGTDTQYF. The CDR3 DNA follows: TGCGCCAGCAGTGCAGCGGGAGCTGGCACAGATACGCAGTATTTT.

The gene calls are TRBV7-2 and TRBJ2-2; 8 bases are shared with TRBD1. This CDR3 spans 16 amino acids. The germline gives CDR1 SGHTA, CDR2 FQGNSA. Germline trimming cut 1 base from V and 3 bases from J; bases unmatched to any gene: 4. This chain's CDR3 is CASSLGTGIDTGELFF. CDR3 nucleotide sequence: TGTGCCAGCAGCTTAGGGACAGGGATCGACACCGGGGAGCTGTTTTTT.

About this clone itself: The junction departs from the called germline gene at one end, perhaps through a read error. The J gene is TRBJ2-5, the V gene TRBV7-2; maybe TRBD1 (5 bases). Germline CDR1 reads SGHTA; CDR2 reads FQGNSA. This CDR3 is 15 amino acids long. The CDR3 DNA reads TGTGCCAGCAGCTTAGCGTCGAAGGGGCAAGGGACCCAGTACTTC. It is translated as CASSLASKGQGTQYF.

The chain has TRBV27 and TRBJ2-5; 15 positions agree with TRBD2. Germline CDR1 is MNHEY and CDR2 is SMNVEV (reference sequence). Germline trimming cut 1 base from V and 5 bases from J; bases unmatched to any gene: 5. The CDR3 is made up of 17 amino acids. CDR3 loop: CASSLYGTSGRLETQYF. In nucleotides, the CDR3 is TGTGCCAGCAGTTTATACGGGACTAGCGGGAGGTTGGAGACCCAGTACTTC.

The CDR3, as DNA: TGTGCCAGCAGGTCGGGGAATGATAATGAAAAACTGTTTTTT. Amino acid sequence: CASRSGNDNEKLFF. The gene calls are TRBV6-6 and TRBJ1-4; D is uncertain. This CDR3 has 14 residues. CDR1 and CDR2 from the germline V gene are MNHNY and SVGAGI (reference sequence). V lost 6 bases and J 4 bases, leaving 12 bases between the germline ends.

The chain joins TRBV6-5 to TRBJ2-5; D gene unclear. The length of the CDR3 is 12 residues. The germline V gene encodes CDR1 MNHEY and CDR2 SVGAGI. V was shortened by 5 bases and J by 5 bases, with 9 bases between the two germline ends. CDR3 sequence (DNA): TGTGCCAGCAGTCTCCTAGGGGAGACCCAGTACTTC. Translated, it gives CASSLLGETQYF.

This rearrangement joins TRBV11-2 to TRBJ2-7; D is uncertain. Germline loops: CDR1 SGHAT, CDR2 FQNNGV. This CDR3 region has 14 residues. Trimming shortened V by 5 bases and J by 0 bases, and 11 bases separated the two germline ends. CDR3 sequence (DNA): TGTGCCAGCAGCCCTGACGCGAGCTCCTACGAGCAGTACTTC. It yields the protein CASSPDASSYEQYF.

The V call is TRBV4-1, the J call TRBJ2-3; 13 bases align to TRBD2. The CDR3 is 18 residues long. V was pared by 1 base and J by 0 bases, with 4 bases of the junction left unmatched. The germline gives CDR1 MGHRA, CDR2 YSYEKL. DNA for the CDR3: TGCGCCAGCAGCCAAGTACTAGCGGGGGGGCCAAGCACAGATACGCAGTATTTT. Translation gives CASSQVLAGGPSTDTQYF.

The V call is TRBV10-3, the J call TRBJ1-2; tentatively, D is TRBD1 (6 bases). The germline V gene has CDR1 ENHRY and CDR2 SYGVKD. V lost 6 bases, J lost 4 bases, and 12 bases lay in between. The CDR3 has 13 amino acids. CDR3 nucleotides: TGTGCCATCAGCGCGGACAGAGCCTATGGCTACACCTTC. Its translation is CAISADRAYGYTF.

The CDR3 loop is CASTVTGYGTEAFF. DNA of the CDR3: TGTGCCAGCACCGTAACAGGGTACGGCACTGAAGCTTTCTTT. This chain links TRBV5-8 with TRBJ1-1; perhaps TRBD1 as D (6 bases). Germline loops: CDR1 SGHTS, CDR2 YDEGEE. The CDR3 is 14 amino acids. V lost 6 bases, J lost 4 bases, and 16 bases lay in between.

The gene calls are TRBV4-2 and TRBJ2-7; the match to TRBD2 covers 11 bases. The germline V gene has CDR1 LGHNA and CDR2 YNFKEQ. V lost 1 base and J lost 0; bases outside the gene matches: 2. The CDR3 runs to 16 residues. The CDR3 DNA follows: TGTGCCAGCAGCCAAGGGACTAGCGGGCTCTCCTACGAGCAGTACTTC. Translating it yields CASSQGTSGLSYEQYF.

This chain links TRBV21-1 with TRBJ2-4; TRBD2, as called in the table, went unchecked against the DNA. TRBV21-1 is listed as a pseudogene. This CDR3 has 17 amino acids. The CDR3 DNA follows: TGTGCCAGCAGCAATTCTTGGGCGGGGGCGGACAAAAACATTCAGTACTTC. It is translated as CASSNSWAGADKNIQYF.